The source of this T cell receptor beta chain is a study of CXCR3-negative and CXCR3-positive naive CD8 T cells. Study results and caveats: When CXCR3-positive naive cells were set against CXCR3-negative naive cells, the former had more hydrophobic TRB CDR3s.

CDR1 and CDR2 (germline): SQVTM, ANQGSEA. This CDR3 comprises 15 residues. UMI-tagged TRB cDNA libraries were built via 5' RACE. For each CDR3 protein, TCRdb gives one entry from its re-call of the 5' RACE reads, without DNA. The sample is made up of tens of thousands of distinct CDR3 sequences, and the top ten hold around 5% of it. As to this clonotype: Its cognate antigen is unknown.

V gene TRBV29-1 combines with J gene TRBJ1-2; TCRdb's D call of TRBD1 is untestable without DNA. This receptor was identified in a human donor in good health. Some clones in this sample may be carry-over from other donors' samples. Input material: naive CXCR3+ CD8+ T cells from blood. Subset: CD45RO-CCR7+CD27+CD95- naive CD8+ T cells expressing CXCR3 (TNR3+). CDR3 sequence reads: CSVEGKGAPGLGYTF. Complete variable domain (other parts from reference TRBV29-1 and TRBJ1-2): SAVISQKPSRDICQRGTSLTIQCQVDSQVTMMFWYRQQPGQSLTLIATANQGSEATYESGFVIDKFPISRPNLTFSTLTVSNMSPEDSSIYLCSVEGKGAPGLGYTFGSGTRLTVV.